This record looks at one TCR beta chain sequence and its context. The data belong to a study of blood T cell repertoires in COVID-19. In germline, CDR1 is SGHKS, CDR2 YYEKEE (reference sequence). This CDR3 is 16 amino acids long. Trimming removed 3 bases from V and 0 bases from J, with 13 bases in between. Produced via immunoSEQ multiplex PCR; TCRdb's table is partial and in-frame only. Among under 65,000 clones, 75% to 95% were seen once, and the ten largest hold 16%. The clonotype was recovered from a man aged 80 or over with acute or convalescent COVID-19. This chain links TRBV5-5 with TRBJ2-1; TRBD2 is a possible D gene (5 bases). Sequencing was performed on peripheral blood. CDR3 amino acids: CASSSRTGSSYNEQFF. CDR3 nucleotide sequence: TGTGCCAGCAGCTCCCGGACGGGGAGCTCCTACAATGAGCAGTTCTTC.